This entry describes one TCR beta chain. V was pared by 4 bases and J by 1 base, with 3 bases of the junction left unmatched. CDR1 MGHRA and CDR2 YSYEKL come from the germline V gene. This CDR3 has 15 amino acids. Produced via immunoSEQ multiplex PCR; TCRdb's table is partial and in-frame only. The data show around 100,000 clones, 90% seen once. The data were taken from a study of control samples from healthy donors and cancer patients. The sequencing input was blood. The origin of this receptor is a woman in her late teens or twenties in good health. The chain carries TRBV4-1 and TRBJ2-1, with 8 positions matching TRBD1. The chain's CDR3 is CASSPQGASYNEQFF. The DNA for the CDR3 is TGCGCCAGCAGCCCTCAGGGGGCGTCCTACAATGAGCAGTTCTTC.